The rows below give T cell receptor beta chains drawn from one sample of a study of blood T cell repertoires in COVID-19. Profiling relied on immunoSEQ multiplex PCR, and the TCRdb table lists in-frame clones only, not all of them. Counted here are about 160,000 clones, about nine tenths occurring once; the ten biggest clones make up around 3.9%. Source material: peripheral blood. Every receptor here comes from a woman aged 60-70 years who had recovered from COVID-19. Both conserved end residues are part of each CDR3. Each record gives: J gene, D gene, V gene, clone size, CDR3 DNA, CDR3 protein. D genes are given only for firm matches. The size of a clone is reported for some rows only, either as once, few or many, or as a class for expanded clones.

J gene: TRBJ1-4; D gene: .; V gene: TRBV20-1; clone size: .; CDR3 DNA: TGCAGTGCTAGTTCGGGGGCTAATGAAAAACTGTTTTTT; CDR3 protein: CSASSGANEKLFF
J gene: TRBJ1-5; D gene: TRBD1; V gene: TRBV2; clone size: few; CDR3 DNA: TGTGCCAGCAGTGGGACAGGGGCAAATCAGCCCCAGCATTTT; CDR3 protein: CASSGTGANQPQHF
J gene: TRBJ1-5; D gene: .; V gene: TRBV6-6; clone size: .; CDR3 DNA: TGTGCCAGCAGTTACTCGATAGGGGTTAGCAATCAGCCCCAGCATTTT; CDR3 protein: CASSYSIGVSNQPQHF
J gene: TRBJ2-2; D gene: TRBD1; V gene: TRBV7-2; clone size: .; CDR3 DNA: TGTGCCAGCAGTCGACAGGGGACCGGGGAGCTGTTTTTT; CDR3 protein: CASSRQGTGELFF
J gene: TRBJ2-1; D gene: TRBD2; V gene: TRBV5-1; clone size: .; CDR3 DNA: TGCGCCAGCAGCCGGGGACTAGCGGGGGTGGAGGGTGAGCAGTTCTTC; CDR3 protein: CASSRGLAGVEGEQFF
J gene: TRBJ1-6; D gene: .; V gene: TRBV3-1/TRBV3-2; clone size: .; CDR3 DNA: TGTGCCAGCAGCCAAGGGGTCAGCGGCTCCTATAATTCACCCCTCCACTTT; CDR3 protein: CASSQGVSGSYNSPLHF
J gene: TRBJ2-7; D gene: .; V gene: TRBV6-5; clone size: .; CDR3 DNA: TGTGCCAGCAGACCGCACCACGCGAACGAGCAGTACTTC; CDR3 protein: CASRPHHANEQYF
J gene: TRBJ2-3; D gene: .; V gene: TRBV6-1; clone size: .; CDR3 DNA: TGTGCCAGCAGTGAAGTTGTTGGGGCCGTCGCAGATACGCAGTATTTT; CDR3 protein: CASSEVVGAVADTQYF
J gene: TRBJ1-1; D gene: TRBD1; V gene: TRBV6-5; clone size: .; CDR3 DNA: TGTGCCAGCAGTTACGGGACAGGAAGGACTGAAGCTTTCTTT; CDR3 protein: CASSYGTGRTEAFF
J gene: TRBJ2-3; D gene: TRBD2; V gene: TRBV6-1; clone size: .; CDR3 DNA: TGTGCCAGCAGTGAACCAATAGCGGGGGGAACGGATACGCAGTATTTT; CDR3 protein: CASSEPIAGGTDTQYF
J gene: TRBJ1-1; D gene: TRBD1; V gene: TRBV6-5; clone size: .; CDR3 DNA: TGTGCCAGCAGTTACTCGACCAGGGGGCATGGCACTGAAGCTTTCTTT; CDR3 protein: CASSYSTRGHGTEAFF
J gene: TRBJ2-1; D gene: TRBD2; V gene: TRBV9; clone size: .; CDR3 DNA: TGTGCCAGCAGCCCGGTAGCGGGGATGACCTACAATGAGCAGTTCTTC; CDR3 protein: CASSPVAGMTYNEQFF
J gene: TRBJ1-1; D gene: TRBD1; V gene: TRBV3-1/TRBV3-2; clone size: .; CDR3 DNA: TGTGCCAGCAGCGGTGGACAGGGGTACACTGAAGCTTTCTTT; CDR3 protein: CASSGGQGYTEAFF
J gene: TRBJ2-3; D gene: .; V gene: TRBV5-4; clone size: .; CDR3 DNA: TGTGCCAGCAGCTTGAGGTCTAGCGGCACAGATACGCAGTATTTT; CDR3 protein: CASSLRSSGTDTQYF
J gene: TRBJ2-7; D gene: TRBD1; V gene: TRBV24-1; clone size: .; CDR3 DNA: TGTGCCACCAGTGGGACAGGGGGCTCCTACGAGCAGTACTTC; CDR3 protein: CATSGTGGSYEQYF
J gene: TRBJ2-7; D gene: .; V gene: TRBV19; clone size: .; CDR3 DNA: TGTGCCAGTAGTCTGCGGGTAGGGTACGAGCAGTACTTC; CDR3 protein: CASSLRVGYEQYF
J gene: TRBJ1-1; D gene: .; V gene: TRBV30; clone size: .; CDR3 DNA: TGTGCCTGGAATCTGTTAGTGAACACTGAAGCTTTCTTT; CDR3 protein: CAWNLLVNTEAFF
J gene: TRBJ2-7; D gene: .; V gene: TRBV5-1; clone size: .; CDR3 DNA: TGCGCCAGCAGCGACGCCGGGGGAGGCTACGAGCAGTACTTC; CDR3 protein: CASSDAGGGYEQYF
J gene: TRBJ1-5; D gene: TRBD1; V gene: TRBV2; clone size: .; CDR3 DNA: TGTGCCAGCAGTGAAGGACAGGGGAGGGAGCCCCAGCATTTT; CDR3 protein: CASSEGQGREPQHF
J gene: TRBJ2-1; D gene: TRBD1; V gene: TRBV18; clone size: .; CDR3 DNA: TGTGCCAGCTCACCCCCCCTGACAGGGGCTCAGCTCTTC; CDR3 protein: CASSPPLTGAQLF
J gene: TRBJ2-2; D gene: .; V gene: TRBV21-1; clone size: .; CDR3 DNA: TGTGCCAGGTCGAGGGTGAAGGGCGTTGTGTGGGAGCTGTTTTTT; CDR3 protein: CARSRVKGVVWELFF
J gene: TRBJ2-7; D gene: TRBD1; V gene: TRBV5-1; clone size: .; CDR3 DNA: TGCGCCAGCAGCTCCTTTCGGGACAGGGGGATCAACGAGCAGTACTTC; CDR3 protein: CASSSFRDRGINEQYF
J gene: TRBJ1-2; D gene: .; V gene: TRBV30; clone size: .; CDR3 DNA: TGTGCCTGGAGTGTACCGAGGGAGGGAAGGTATGGCTACACCTTC; CDR3 protein: CAWSVPREGRYGYTF
J gene: TRBJ2-1; D gene: TRBD1; V gene: TRBV28; clone size: many; CDR3 DNA: TGTGCCAGTAGTAGGACAGGGAGCGTCCGTGAGCAGTTCTTC; CDR3 protein: CASSRTGSVREQFF
J gene: TRBJ1-4; D gene: .; V gene: TRBV5-1; clone size: once; CDR3 DNA: TGCGCCAGCAGCTCAAACACGCCAACTAATGAAAAACTGTTTTTT; CDR3 protein: CASSSNTPTNEKLFF
J gene: TRBJ2-1; D gene: TRBD1; V gene: TRBV3-1/TRBV3-2; clone size: .; CDR3 DNA: TGTGCCAGCAGCCAAGAAGGGACAGCCACTTACAATGAGCAGTTCTTC; CDR3 protein: CASSQEGTATYNEQFF
J gene: TRBJ2-1; D gene: TRBD1; V gene: TRBV19; clone size: .; CDR3 DNA: TGTGCCAGTAGTATTGATGGACAGGGGTACAATGAGCAGTTCTTC; CDR3 protein: CASSIDGQGYNEQFF
J gene: TRBJ1-1; D gene: TRBD1; V gene: TRBV6-5; clone size: .; CDR3 DNA: TGTGCCAGCAGCCTAGGGACAGGGGGGAACACTGAAGCTTTCTTT; CDR3 protein: CASSLGTGGNTEAFF
J gene: TRBJ2-5; D gene: TRBD2; V gene: TRBV19; clone size: .; CDR3 DNA: TGTGCCAGTATCAATAGACTAGCTCGGGTGGAGACCCAGTACTTC; CDR3 protein: CASINRLARVETQYF
J gene: TRBJ1-2; D gene: .; V gene: TRBV3-1/TRBV3-2; clone size: .; CDR3 DNA: TGTGCCAGCAGCCAAGACGTCTTAGGCTACACCTTC; CDR3 protein: CASSQDVLGYTF
J gene: TRBJ2-2; D gene: TRBD2; V gene: TRBV5-1; clone size: .; CDR3 DNA: TGCGCCAGCAGCGTGGACTTACTAGCGGGGGGGCTCGACACCGGGGAGCTGTTTTTT; CDR3 protein: CASSVDLLAGGLDTGELFF
J gene: TRBJ2-2; D gene: .; V gene: TRBV6-5; clone size: .; CDR3 DNA: TGTGCCAGCGCGACTAGTGAGACCGGGGAGCTGTTTTTT; CDR3 protein: CASATSETGELFF
J gene: TRBJ2-1; D gene: .; V gene: TRBV7-2; clone size: .; CDR3 DNA: TGTGCCAGCAGCCGGACTCCCAGCTCCTACAATGAGCAGTTCTTC; CDR3 protein: CASSRTPSSYNEQFF
J gene: TRBJ1-5; D gene: .; V gene: TRBV27; clone size: .; CDR3 DNA: TGTGCCAGCAGTTCGCACAGGGTTCAGCCCCAGCATTTT; CDR3 protein: CASSSHRVQPQHF
J gene: TRBJ2-2; D gene: TRBD2; V gene: TRBV10-2; clone size: .; CDR3 DNA: TGCGCCAGCAAACTAGCGGGGCCCGGGGAGCTGTTTTTT; CDR3 protein: CASKLAGPGELFF
J gene: TRBJ1-5; D gene: .; V gene: TRBV19; clone size: .; CDR3 DNA: TGTGCCAGTAGTATTAGTAGAAATCAGCCCCAGCATTTT; CDR3 protein: CASSISRNQPQHF
J gene: TRBJ2-1; D gene: .; V gene: TRBV7-8; clone size: .; CDR3 DNA: TGTGCCAGCAGCTTAGACAGGAATTACAATGAGCAGTTCTTC; CDR3 protein: CASSLDRNYNEQFF
J gene: TRBJ2-1; D gene: .; V gene: TRBV5-1; clone size: .; CDR3 DNA: TGCGCCAGCAGCTTGATGTCCGCGGACAATGAGCAGTTCTTC; CDR3 protein: CASSLMSADNEQFF
J gene: TRBJ1-1; D gene: TRBD1; V gene: TRBV28; clone size: .; CDR3 DNA: TGTGCCAGCAGTTCTGGACAGGGCGAGCGCACTGAAGCTTTCTTT; CDR3 protein: CASSSGQGERTEAFF
J gene: TRBJ2-2; D gene: .; V gene: TRBV5-4; clone size: .; CDR3 DNA: TGTGCCAGCAGTTCGGAGGTTGCGAACACCGGGGAGCTGTTTTTT; CDR3 protein: CASSSEVANTGELFF
J gene: TRBJ1-2; D gene: TRBD1; V gene: TRBV19; clone size: .; CDR3 DNA: TGTGCCAGTAGTAATGTTGGACAGGCCGTCTATGGCTACACCTTC; CDR3 protein: CASSNVGQAVYGYTF